The 22 T cell receptor beta chains given below trace back to one sample, sequenced in a study of blood T cell repertoires in COVID-19. Assay used: immunoSEQ multiplex PCR; TCRdb lists only in-frame clones, some missing. There are about 64,000 clones in the sample; 80% to 95% occur only once, and around 8.4% lies in the top ten. Material for sequencing was peripheral blood. These TCRs come from an elderly woman with active COVID-19.

In this sample, this clone is large. The J gene is TRBJ2-4, the V gene TRBV6-5; TRBD2 matches 11 bases. The length of the CDR3 is 12 residues. Germline V lookup: CDR1 MNHEY, CDR2 SVGAGI. The J segment lost 6 bases and the V segment lost 10 bases, leaving 2 bases of the junction unmatched. In nucleotides, the CDR3 is TGTGCCAACGGGACTAGCGGAAACATTCAGTACTTC. Translating gives CANGTSGNIQYF.

This clone turned up a few times. The gene calls are TRBV7-8 and TRBJ2-7; 11 bases line up with TRBD2. The CDR3 runs 14 residues. The germline CDR1 and CDR2 sequences are SGHVS and FQNEAQ. The V gene end was trimmed by 7 bases and the J gene end by 6 bases; junction bases not matched to a gene: 8. The CDR3, as DNA: TGTGCCAGCACAACCGGGACTAGCGGAATCGAGCAGTACTTC. Protein: CASTTGTSGIEQYF. Variable domain in full (rest from reference TRBV7-8 and TRBJ2-7): GAGVSQSPRYKVAKRGQDVALRCDPISGHVSLFWYQQALGQGPEFLTYFQNEAQLDKSGLPSDRFFAERPEGSVSTLKIQRTQQEDSAVYLCASTTGTSGIEQYFGPGTRLTVT.

CDR3 DNA sequence: TGTGCCTGGAGTGTACGTGCGGGAGCCCATCGCGGGGCCGGGGAGCTGTTTTTT. It is translated as CAWSVRAGAHRGAGELFF. This chain connects TRBV30 to TRBJ2-2; TRBD2 agrees at 7 bases. The CDR3 is 18 amino acids. CDR1 GTSNPN and CDR2 SVGIG come from the germline V gene (reference sequence). J was trimmed by 6 bases and V by 0 bases; bases with no gene match: 16.

V gene TRBV24-1 combines with J gene TRBJ2-3; TRBD1 matches at 10 bases. Germline V gives CDR1 KGHDR, CDR2 SFDVKD. V was clipped by 3 bases and J by 4 bases; unmatched bases: 12. The CDR3 runs to 18 residues. The CDR3 sequence: CATSDRGRDRGQPDTQYF. CDR3 in DNA: TGTGCCACCAGTGATCGGGGGCGAGACAGGGGGCAACCAGATACGCAGTATTTT.

The rearrangement joins TRBV10-3 to TRBJ2-7; 9 bases fit TRBD1. The ends lost 6 bases at V and 2 bases at J; junction bases unmatched: 8. The CDR3 spans 15 residues. CDR1 and CDR2 from the germline V gene are ENHRY and SYGVKD. CDR3 protein: CAISEGTGKAYEQYF. CDR3 DNA sequence: TGTGCCATCAGCGAGGGGACAGGGAAGGCCTACGAGCAGTACTTC.

The chain's CDR3 is CASTSGGLDPRHYNEQFF. The CDR3 DNA follows: TGTGCCAGCACCTCGGGGGGGCTCGACCCGAGACACTACAATGAGCAGTTCTTC. The V call is TRBV28, the J call TRBJ2-1; TRBD2 matches at 8 bases. Looked up from germline, CDR1 is MDHEN and CDR2 is SYDVKM. The CDR3 runs to 18 residues. The ends lost 7 bases at V and 3 bases at J; junction bases unmatched: 17.

This chain uses TRBV6-5 with TRBJ2-5; 10 bases fit TRBD2. The junction had 7 bases not matched to a gene; V was cut back by 7 bases and J by 2 bases. This CDR3 region has 15 residues. CDR1 MNHEY and CDR2 SVGAGI come from the germline V gene. CDR3 DNA: TGTGCCAGCATAGCGGGACTAGCGAAACAAGAGACCCAGTACTTC. Residues: CASIAGLAKQETQYF.

The gene calls are TRBV14 and TRBJ2-1; D is unresolved. The germline V gene has CDR1 SGHDN and CDR2 FVKESK. Trimming cost V 3 bases and J 4 bases, with 4 bases left between them. The length of the CDR3 is 12 residues. DNA for the CDR3: TGTGCCAGCAGCCATAGTTACAATGAGCAGTTCTTC. Its translation is CASSHSYNEQFF.

The V gene is TRBV7-2, the J gene TRBJ2-1; 8 bases line up with TRBD1. CDR1 and CDR2 (germline): SGHTA, FQGNSA. Unmatched junction bases numbered 9, after V lost 7 bases and J lost 7 bases. The CDR3 runs to 14 residues. CDR3 sequence (DNA): TGTGCCAGCACCGGGACAGGTTCGTGGAATGAGCAGTTCTTC. Its translation: CASTGTGSWNEQFF. Full variable domain (outside the CDR3, taken from reference TRBV7-2 and TRBJ2-1): GAGVSQSPSNKVTEKGKDVELRCDPISGHTALYWYRQSLGQGLEFLIYFQGNSAPDKSGLPSDRFSAERTGGSVSTLTIQRTQQEDSAVYLCASTGTGSWNEQFFGPGTRLTVL.

V and J are TRBV6-1 and TRBJ2-7, with 8 bases that match TRBD2. Germline CDR1 reads MNHNS; CDR2 reads SASEGT. CDR3 length equals 17 residues. J was trimmed by 0 bases and V by 3 bases; bases with no gene match: 10. The CDR3: CASSERGETTLSYEQYV. The DNA of the CDR3 is TGTGCCAGCAGTGAGCGGGGGGAAACCACTCTCTCCTACGAGCAGTACGTC.

The rearrangement uses TRBV11-2 and TRBJ2-2; 13 nucleotides match TRBD2. The CDR3 spans 17 residues. Germline V lookup: CDR1 SGHAT, CDR2 FQNNGV. Unmatched junction bases numbered 7, after V lost 5 bases and J lost 4 bases. CDR3 protein: CASSLTGLAGPTGELFF. CDR3 coding DNA: TGTGCCAGCAGCCTAACGGGACTAGCGGGACCCACCGGGGAGCTGTTTTTT.

The CDR3 is CASSRTGQGSPSTGEKLFF. In nucleotides, the CDR3 is TGTGCCAGCAGCCGGACTGGACAGGGGAGCCCCTCCACGGGGGAAAAACTGTTTTTT. The chain recombines TRBV7-9 with TRBJ1-4, with TRBD1 matching over 9 bases. The CDR3 has 19 amino acids. V lost 5 bases, J lost 8 bases, and 21 bases stayed unmatched. Germline V gene data show CDR1 as SEHNR and CDR2 as FQNEAQ (reference sequence).

V and J are TRBV5-4 and TRBJ1-1; 7 positions agree with TRBD1. The germline CDR1 and CDR2 sequences are SGHNT and YYREEE (reference sequence). The V gene end was trimmed by 4 bases and the J gene end by 1 base; junction bases not matched to a gene: 13. This CDR3 is built from 17 residues. The DNA for the CDR3 is TGTGCCAGCAGCCGTTACCCAGGACAGGCCGAGAACACTGAAGCTTTCTTT. Its translation: CASSRYPGQAENTEAFF. The full variable domain, rest sourced from reference TRBV5-4 and TRBJ1-1, is ETGVTQSPTHLIKTRGQQVTLRCSSQSGHNTVSWYQQALGQGPQFIFQYYREEENGRGNFPPRFSGLQFPNYSSELNVNALELDDSALYLCASSRYPGQAENTEAFFGQGTRLTVV.

J is TRBJ1-4 and V is TRBV28, with D possibly TRBD1 on 5 matching bases. V was clipped by 7 bases and J by 10 bases, with 16 bases between them. The CDR3 length is 13 residues. CDR1 and CDR2 (germline): MDHEN, SYDVKM. CDR3 protein: CASTLQRGGKLFF. CDR3 DNA: TGTGCCAGCACCCTACAACGGGGGGGAAAACTGTTTTTT.

This chain connects TRBV6-2 or TRBV6-3 to TRBJ1-1; no definite D call. Trimming took 2 bases from V and 1 from J, leaving 5 bases between them. In germline, CDR1 is MNHEY, CDR2 SVGEGT. The length of the CDR3 is 13 residues. The DNA of the CDR3 is TGTGCCAGCAGTTACCTTCGGAACACTGAAGCTTTCTTT. Translated, it gives CASSYLRNTEAFF.

The V and J genes are TRBV21-1 and TRBJ1-5; the table's D call TRBD1 went unverified against the DNA. TRBV21-1 is classified as a pseudogene. The CDR3 loop spans 16 amino acids. The CDR3 sequence: CASKDIYLMSNQPQHF. CDR3 nucleotide sequence: TGTGCCAGCAAGGACATCTATCTTATGAGCAATCAGCCCCAGCATTTT.

This rearrangement joins TRBV11-2 to TRBJ2-5; D is unresolved. V shed 3 bases and J shed 5 bases, with 13 bases lying between them. There are 14 residues in the CDR3. The V gene's germline CDR1 is SGHAT and CDR2 FQNNGV. CDR3: CASSFEGAGETQYF. The DNA for the CDR3 is TGTGCCAGCAGCTTCGAAGGAGCTGGGGAGACCCAGTACTTC.

The chain joins TRBV5-1 to TRBJ2-7; 7 nucleotides agree with TRBD2. This CDR3 comprises 13 residues. V shed 4 bases, J shed 4 bases, and the junction held 5 bases outside the gene matches. CDR1 is SGHRS and CDR2 is YFSETQ in the germline V gene. CDR3 DNA: TGCGCCAGCAGCACGGCGGGAGTGTACGAGCAGTACTTC. Its translation is CASSTAGVYEQYF.

The chain is built from TRBV4-2 and TRBJ2-2; 8 bases agree with TRBD1. The J segment lost 0 bases and the V segment lost 1 base, leaving 10 bases of the junction unmatched. CDR1 is LGHNA and CDR2 is YNFKEQ in the germline V gene. This CDR3 region has 19 residues. The CDR3 is CASSQAVPGQASNTGELFF. The CDR3 region has the DNA TGTGCCAGCAGCCAAGCCGTCCCGGGACAGGCGTCGAACACCGGGGAGCTGTTTTTT.

The rearrangement uses TRBV30 and TRBJ2-7; 9 bases are a match to TRBD1. V dropped 4 bases and J dropped 6; count of bases not matched to a gene: 10. The CDR3 totals 14 residues. Germline CDR1 reads GTSNPN; CDR2 reads SVGIG (reference sequence). This CDR3 reads CAWTPGGQGLEQYF. In DNA form, the CDR3 reads TGTGCCTGGACTCCAGGAGGACAGGGGCTCGAGCAGTACTTC. The entire variable domain, with the rest obtained from reference TRBV30 and TRBJ2-7, is as follows: SQTIHQWPATLVQPVGSPLSLECTVEGTSNPNLYWYRQAAGRGLQLLFYSVGIGQISSEVPQNLSASRPQDRQFILSSKKLLLSDSGFYLCAWTPGGQGLEQYFGPGTRLTVT.

This chain uses TRBV28 with TRBJ2-3; TRBD2 is a possible D gene (6 bases). The germline V and J ends were trimmed by 3 bases and 2 bases, with 12 bases remaining between them. CDR3 length equals 15 residues. CDR1 MDHEN and CDR2 SYDVKM come from the germline V gene. The CDR3 nucleotides are TGTGCCAGCAGTTTTAGAAGGGAGGTCACAGATACGCAGTATTTT. Translating gives CASSFRREVTDTQYF.

The V and J genes are TRBV4-1 and TRBJ2-7; 8 bases fit TRBD1. The length of the CDR3 is 16 residues. The junction had 9 bases not matched to a gene; V was cut back by 0 bases and J by 5 bases. The germline gives CDR1 MGHRA, CDR2 YSYEKL. The CDR3 protein is CASSQDIRRGPNEQYV. The CDR3 region has the DNA TGCGCCAGCAGCCAAGATATCCGCAGGGGGCCCAACGAGCAGTACGTC.